This T cell receptor beta chain was identified during a study of T-cell memory formation after mild COVID-19. Looked up from germline, CDR1 is MNHEY and CDR2 is SVGEGT. The V and J ends lost 2 bases and 4 bases respectively, with 6 bases between them. There are 13 residues in the CDR3. This clonotype has only a few counts. One entry per CDR3 protein results from TCRdb running MiXCR on the 5' RACE reads. The sample carries some 450,000 distinct CDR3 sequences, roughly 18% recorded once. The source material was PBMCs or a T cell subset sorted from them (not recorded which). This chain connects TRBV6-2 or TRBV6-3 to TRBJ1-5; unclear D gene. The sequence came from a man aged 18 to 30 who had mild COVID-19 (a few samples of this study predate the infection). Cell type and time point are not known. As DNA, the CDR3 is TGTGCCAGCAGTTACCTTTGGAATCAGCCCCAGCATTTT. Its translation is CASSYLWNQPQHF.